This T cell receptor beta chain was documented in a study of vaccination effects on CD4 cells after COVID-19. For the study at large: Each person got two doses of an mRNA SARS-CoV-2 vaccine, BNT162b2 or mRNA-1273.

As concerns this clone: What it binds is unknown.

Findings and limits, study-wide: Healthy vaccinees had only 1 of 255 vaccine-induced clones cross-react with common cold coronaviruses.

Sequencing followed a ViraFEST assay step that expanded antigen-specific CD4+ T cells with viral peptide pools. The culture ran for less than 12 days, and then CD4+ T cells were isolated. Vaccine recipients had no previous SARS-CoV-2 infection; their nucleocapsid antibodies were negative. IL-2 medium was substituted for half the medium on days 3 and 7. TCRdb keeps only in-frame clones here, not all; method: immunoSEQ multiplex PCR. Of tens of thousands of clones detected, 65% to 85% appear once; the ten largest clones hold approximately 2.8%. This CDR3 is built from 16 residues. From germline, CDR1 is SGHRS and CDR2 YFSETQ. Trimming at V came to 2 bases and at J to 3 bases, leaving 8 bases not matched to a gene.

The material was CD4+ T cells from PBMCs cultured with HCoV-NL63 spike peptides, obtained before COVID-19 vaccination. This sequence originates from a human donor who received a COVID-19 vaccine. The chain combines TRBV5-1 with TRBJ2-5, with 9 bases fitting TRBD2. The CDR3 DNA reads as TGCGCCAGCAGCTTTTGGCGGGGGGGCCCCGAAGAGACCCAGTACTTC. Protein sequence: CASSFWRGGPEETQYF.